The 10 T cell receptor beta chains below come from one sample, sequenced in a study of OX40 agonist ivuxolimab in advanced cancers. Generated by immunoSEQ multiplex PCR, the TCRdb table keeps only in-frame clones and is missing some. There are fewer than 80,000 clones in the sample; 88% occur only once, and about 0.6% lies in the top ten. The sample consisted of CD4+ or CD8+ T cells sorted from blood, taken in a trial of the OX40 agonist ivuxolimab. Every receptor here comes from an adult with an advanced solid tumor such as melanoma, head and neck, liver or kidney cancer.

The rearrangement joins TRBV2 to TRBJ1-2; 7 bases fit TRBD1. The germline V gene encodes CDR1 SNHLY and CDR2 FYNNEI. V shed 6 bases, J shed 6 bases, and the junction held 10 bases outside the gene matches. CDR3 length equals 14 residues. The CDR3 region has the DNA TGTGCCAGCAGGATAGACAGGGAGGTAAATGGCTACACCTTC. Residues: CASRIDREVNGYTF.

The genes are TRBV29-1 and TRBJ1-2; 9 bases fit TRBD1. Unmatched junction bases numbered 7, after V lost 4 bases and J lost 1 base. This CDR3 contains 15 residues. Germline V lookup: CDR1 SQVTM, CDR2 ANQGSEA. The CDR3 coding sequence is TGCAGCGTTGGGGAACAGGGGGCTTTTAACTATGGCTACACCTTC. Amino acid sequence: CSVGEQGAFNYGYTF.

The rearrangement links TRBV2 to TRBJ1-3; D is undetermined. Germline-derived CDR1 and CDR2 are SNHLY and FYNNEI. This CDR3 comprises 13 residues. Trimming shortened V by 4 bases and J by 7 bases, and 11 bases separated the two germline ends. CDR3 sequence reads: CASSVEDGNTIYF. CDR3 coding DNA: TGTGCCAGCAGTGTTGAAGACGGCAACACCATATATTTT. The entire variable domain, with the rest obtained from reference TRBV2 and TRBJ1-3, is as follows: EPEVTQTPSHQVTQMGQEVILRCVPISNHLYFYWYRQILGQKVEFLVSFYNNEISEKSEIFDDQFSVERPDGSNFTLKIRSTKLEDSAMYFCASSVEDGNTIYFGEGSWLTVV.

The gene calls are TRBV5-1 and TRBJ1-2, with D perhaps TRBD1 (5 bases). V was trimmed by 3 bases and J by 4 bases, leaving 13 bases between them. The CDR3 is 14 amino acids. Germline V gives CDR1 SGHRS, CDR2 YFSETQ. CDR3: CASSSSTTGYGYTF. In DNA form, the CDR3 reads TGCGCCAGCAGCTCCTCGACAACAGGCTATGGCTACACCTTC.

The V call is TRBV7-8, the J call TRBJ1-2, with D unclear. Germline assignment: CDR1 SGHVS and CDR2 FQNEAQ. The V end lost 5 bases, the J end lost 1 base, and 11 bases lay between the germline ends. The CDR3 consists of 14 residues. CDR3 nucleotides: TGTGCCAGCAGCCCCCGCATCTTTAACTATGGCTACACCTTC. This codes for CASSPRIFNYGYTF.

The chain has TRBV10-2 and TRBJ1-2, with 7 bases identical to TRBD1. The CDR3 is made up of 14 amino acids. Germline V gene sequence: CDR1 WSHSY, CDR2 SAAADI. V shed 4 bases, J shed 4 bases, and the junction held 6 bases outside the gene matches. The CDR3 loop reads CASSGDSNLYGYTF. The DNA for the CDR3 is TGCGCCAGCAGTGGGGACAGCAACCTCTATGGCTACACCTTC.

The chain recombines TRBV2 with TRBJ1-2, with 7 bases identical to TRBD1. The CDR3 loop spans 16 amino acids. Germline V lookup: CDR1 SNHLY, CDR2 FYNNEI. The junction had 11 bases not matched to a gene; V was cut back by 3 bases and J by 4 bases. The CDR3 spells CASSDITGDFSYGYTF. CDR3 nucleotides: TGTGCCAGCAGTGACATCACAGGGGACTTCTCCTATGGCTACACCTTC.

The V call is TRBV29-1, the J call TRBJ2-5, with no clear D. The CDR3 covers 12 residues. Germline CDR1 SQVTM, CDR2 ANQGSEA. Trimming took 3 bases from V and 5 from J, leaving 10 bases between them. The CDR3 sequence is CSVDWGEETQYF. The CDR3 region has the DNA TGCAGCGTTGATTGGGGTGAGGAGACCCAGTACTTC.

This clone is labeled medium-sized. This sequence joins TRBV11-2 and TRBJ1-5, with a possible D match to TRBD1 (5 bases). The CDR3 loop spans 15 amino acids. The V end was cut by 1 base, the J end by 0 bases, with 7 bases between. Germline assignment: CDR1 SGHAT and CDR2 FQNNGV. This CDR3 reads CASSLGTRSNQPQHF. In DNA, the CDR3 is TGTGCCAGCAGCTTAGGGACACGTAGCAATCAGCCCCAGCATTTT.

A few counts support this clone. The rearrangement uses TRBV29-1 and TRBJ2-3; D is ambiguous. Germline lookup yields CDR1 SQVTM and CDR2 ANQGSEA. The ends were cut back, 0 bases at V and 5 bases at J, with 12 bases in the middle. The CDR3 sequence is 14 residues long. The CDR3 nucleotides are TGCAGCGTTGAAGACTCAAAACAGAGAGATACGCAGTATTTT. Translated, it gives CSVEDSKQRDTQYF.